This T cell receptor beta chain was sequenced during a study of cytomegalovirus exposure and HLA in healthy donors. Findings of the study overall: Clonal expansion, a later analysis showed, was greater in HLA-associated TCR beta chains than in equally common others. Reports indicate that TCR beta sequences accurately predicted the HLA-A and HLA-B alleles of most subjects. Researchers reported that a few CMV-associated chains were confirmed in vitro as CMV antigen-specific.

The PCR employed 60 Vbeta primers together with 13 Jbeta primers. Profiling relied on immunoSEQ multiplex PCR, and the TCRdb table lists in-frame clones only, not all of them. The sample consists of 100,000 to 150,000 clones, roughly 80% of them appearing once. CDR3 size: 16 residues. The germline gives CDR1 MNHNY, CDR2 SVGAGI (reference sequence). Trimming took 6 bases from V and 0 from J, leaving 17 bases between them. This clone was detected only once. Its antigen is unidentified. The sequencing input was PBMCs. J is TRBJ1-1 and V is TRBV6-6, with a tentative D call TRBD1 (6 bases). The receptor's source is a man aged 18 to 35 in good health and CMV-seropositive. DNA of the CDR3: TGTGCCAGCAGCCCCCCGGGACAAATCATGAACACTGAAGCTTTCTTT. Translation gives CASSPPGQIMNTEAFF.